This TCR beta chain was identified in a study of Graves' ophthalmopathy and Graves' hyperthyroidism. Study-wide background: The blood sample was drawn at first diagnosis and before any treatment.

Points on this clonotype: As yet, its antigen is unknown.

TCR beta CDR3 amplification used RNA transcripts. Investigators did first-round RT-PCR with HTBI primers, then second-round multiplex PCR. TCRdb itself ran the multiplex PCR reads through MiXCR, one entry per CDR3 protein. The sample lists hundreds of thousands of distinct CDR3 sequences, about 20% seen once, with roughly 6.9% in the top ten. This CDR3 spans 16 amino acids. Germline V gene lookup returns CDR1 MNHEY and CDR2 SVGEGT. Trimming removed 6 bases from V and 0 bases from J, with 17 bases in between. Study results and caveats: Sensitivity reached 70% to 71% and specificity approximately 72% when the model predicted ophthalmopathy progression.

Diagnoses were established from clinical symptoms, serum thyroxine, TRAb, thyroid ultrasound and orbital computed tomography. It was from under 13 ml of fresh peripheral blood that the PBMCs came. V gene TRBV6-2 or TRBV6-3 combines with J gene TRBJ2-5, with D unresolved. Sequencing used peripheral blood. The TCR sequence derives from a young woman with stable Graves' hyperthyroidism. Some clones in this sample may be carry-over from other donors' samples. The CDR3 DNA sequence: TGTGCCAGCAGGCCTCCGAGTGTCAGACACCAAGAGACCCAGTACTTC. This codes for CASRPPSVRHQETQYF.